The TCR beta chain under discussion was sequenced for a study of identical twins. This clonotype has a count of ten or more. Its antigen is unidentified. Study-level findings and limits: Zero-insertion analyses could be partly confounded by invariant MAIT and iNKT cells. The abundant beta clonotypes from cord blood had fewer insertions, and memory repertoires had none of this. The models gave estimates that fell short of the out-of-frame TCR alpha sharing seen in monozygotic twins.

TCRdb redid the calling of the 5' RACE reads with MiXCR, one entry per CDR3 protein. The sample lists 450,000 to 650,000 distinct CDR3 sequences; around a tenth were seen once. Per the germline V gene, CDR1 is WNHNN and CDR2 is SYGVQD (reference sequence). The CDR3 is 12 amino acids. V lost 4 bases and J lost 4, with 5 bases in between. These data also featured in a second study, about yellow fever vaccine responses in identical twins.

This sequence originates from a woman aged 18-29 years in good health. The chain combines TRBV10-1 with TRBJ2-1; D gene uncertain. Sequences were obtained from PBMCs. CDR3 coding DNA: TGCGCCAGCAGTGTCGGGTACAATGAGCAGTTCTTC. Its translation is CASSVGYNEQFF.